This is a list of T cell receptor beta chains from one sample in a study of shared T cell receptors in the human thymus. The data were produced by immunoSEQ multiplex PCR, yet TCRdb's version contains in-frame clones alone and is incomplete. The sample shows approximately 760,000 clones, 80% to 90% of them seen only once. The same sample was also used in a study of human thymus T cells.

Sequenced sample: thymocytes. The receptors were gathered from a girl under two years old with a congenital heart defect. CDR3s include the opening cysteine and the closing phenylalanine or tryptophan. Each record gives: V gene, D gene, J gene, clone size, CDR3 DNA, CDR3 protein. A D gene is named only where the DNA matches it firmly. Clone size appears in some rows only: once, few, many, or a class for an expanded clone.

v_gene: TRBV6-1
d_gene: -
j_gene: TRBJ2-7
abundance: once
CDR3nt: TGTGCCAGCAGTGAAGGCATACGGGGATCTAACGAGCAGTACTTC
CDR3aa: CASSEGIRGSNEQYF

v_gene: TRBV6-6
d_gene: -
j_gene: TRBJ1-6
abundance: -
CDR3nt: TGTGCCAGCAGTTATACCTCGGGGTACTATTCACCCCTCCACTTT
CDR3aa: CASSYTSGYYSPLHF

v_gene: TRBV13
d_gene: -
j_gene: TRBJ1-3
abundance: -
CDR3nt: TGTGCCAGCAGCTTAGTCGGGCAGGGTGGCCTCCTCTTTGGAAACACCATATATTTT
CDR3aa: CASSLVGQGGLLFGNTIYF

v_gene: TRBV27
d_gene: -
j_gene: TRBJ2-7
abundance: -
CDR3nt: TGTGCCAGCAGTTTTCGAGGGGGAAGTAGTTCCTACGAGCAGTACTTC
CDR3aa: CASSFRGGSSSYEQYF

v_gene: TRBV27
d_gene: TRBD2
j_gene: TRBJ2-3
abundance: -
CDR3nt: TGTGCCAGCCGACGCCAGGCGGGGGCAGATACGCAGTATTTT
CDR3aa: CASRRQAGADTQYF

v_gene: TRBV19
d_gene: -
j_gene: TRBJ2-7
abundance: -
CDR3nt: TGTGCCAGTAGTACCACACGTAGCTCCTACGAGCAGTACTTC
CDR3aa: CASSTTRSSYEQYF

v_gene: TRBV5-1
d_gene: -
j_gene: TRBJ2-3
abundance: few
CDR3nt: TGCGCCAGCAGCTTGCCGACAGAGGTCATCGACACAGATACGCAGTATTTT
CDR3aa: CASSLPTEVIDTDTQYF

v_gene: TRBV4-1
d_gene: -
j_gene: TRBJ2-3
abundance: -
CDR3nt: TGCGCCAGCAGCCAGGTGGCCCATAGCACAGATACGCAGTATTTT
CDR3aa: CASSQVAHSTDTQYF

v_gene: TRBV10-3
d_gene: -
j_gene: TRBJ2-7
abundance: -
CDR3nt: TGTGCCATCAGTGAGACATTATCTTTGGACAGAAAGCAGTACTTC
CDR3aa: CAISETLSLDRKQYF

v_gene: TRBV7-9
d_gene: -
j_gene: TRBJ2-7
abundance: -
CDR3nt: TGTGCCAGCAGCTTAGATCATAAGAGCTCCTACGAGCAGTACTTC
CDR3aa: CASSLDHKSSYEQYF

v_gene: TRBV2
d_gene: TRBD1
j_gene: TRBJ2-7
abundance: -
CDR3nt: TGTGCCAGCAGGCCGGGACAGCCCTTTTTCCAATACGAGCAGTACTTC
CDR3aa: CASRPGQPFFQYEQYF

v_gene: TRBV11-2
d_gene: -
j_gene: TRBJ1-1
abundance: -
CDR3nt: TGTGCCAGCAGACAACAGGGTACTAGGGCCACTGAAGCTTTCTTT
CDR3aa: CASRQQGTRATEAFF

v_gene: TRBV5-1
d_gene: TRBD1
j_gene: TRBJ2-7
abundance: -
CDR3nt: TGCGCCAGCAGCTGGAACAAGACAGGGGCCTACGAGCAGTACTTC
CDR3aa: CASSWNKTGAYEQYF

v_gene: TRBV14
d_gene: -
j_gene: TRBJ1-2
abundance: -
CDR3nt: TGTGCCAGCAGCCTCGGTACAGGGAACTATGGCTACACCTTC
CDR3aa: CASSLGTGNYGYTF

v_gene: TRBV5-1
d_gene: -
j_gene: TRBJ1-1
abundance: -
CDR3nt: TGCGCCAGCAGCTTGGCCTGGGGCAGACGGAGAGAAGCTTTCTTT
CDR3aa: CASSLAWGRRREAFF

v_gene: TRBV7-2
d_gene: TRBD1
j_gene: TRBJ2-5
abundance: -
CDR3nt: TGTGCCAGCAGCTTCTTGACGACAGGGGAGATGGGCCAAGAGACCCAGTACTTC
CDR3aa: CASSFLTTGEMGQETQYF

v_gene: TRBV4-1
d_gene: -
j_gene: TRBJ2-2
abundance: -
CDR3nt: TGCGCCAGCAGCCAAGAGGGACAAACCGGGGAGCTGTTTTTT
CDR3aa: CASSQEGQTGELFF

v_gene: TRBV6-1
d_gene: TRBD2
j_gene: TRBJ2-1
abundance: -
CDR3nt: TGTGCCAGCAGTGCCGGGGGGGCGGGGGAAGACAATCGGATCTACAATGAGCAGTTCTTC
CDR3aa: CASSAGGAGEDNRIYNEQFF

v_gene: TRBV4-1
d_gene: -
j_gene: TRBJ1-1
abundance: -
CDR3nt: TGCGCCAGCAGCCAAGATACAGTGAACACTGAAGCTTTCTTT
CDR3aa: CASSQDTVNTEAFF

v_gene: TRBV6-1
d_gene: TRBD1
j_gene: TRBJ1-1
abundance: few
CDR3nt: TGTGCCAGCCGACAGGGCTGGACTGAAGCTTTCTTT
CDR3aa: CASRQGWTEAFF

v_gene: TRBV9
d_gene: -
j_gene: TRBJ1-6
abundance: -
CDR3nt: TGTGCCAGCAGCCCCTGTGATGGGGGGACCGGGCGGGATTCACCCCTCCACTTT
CDR3aa: CASSPCDGGTGRDSPLHF

v_gene: TRBV15
d_gene: TRBD1
j_gene: TRBJ1-1
abundance: few
CDR3nt: TGTGCCACCAGCAGAGATGGGACAGAGAACACTGAAGCTTTCTTT
CDR3aa: CATSRDGTENTEAFF

v_gene: TRBV10-3
d_gene: -
j_gene: TRBJ1-2
abundance: -
CDR3nt: TGTGCCATCAGTGAGTCGACATGGGACATCGTTGATAACTATGGCTACACCTTC
CDR3aa: CAISESTWDIVDNYGYTF

v_gene: TRBV14
d_gene: TRBD1
j_gene: TRBJ1-4
abundance: -
CDR3nt: TGTGCCAGCAGCCAAGGGGCACGCAGGGGGCAACTGTTTTTT
CDR3aa: CASSQGARRGQLFF

v_gene: TRBV6-1
d_gene: -
j_gene: TRBJ2-7
abundance: once
CDR3nt: TGTGCCAGCATTGATTCTTCCTACGAGCAGTACTTC
CDR3aa: CASIDSSYEQYF

v_gene: TRBV7-9
d_gene: -
j_gene: TRBJ1-2
abundance: -
CDR3nt: TGTGCCAGCAGCCCAGAGACAGATTATGGCTACACCTTC
CDR3aa: CASSPETDYGYTF

v_gene: TRBV6-1
d_gene: -
j_gene: TRBJ1-5
abundance: few
CDR3nt: TGTGCCAGCAGTGAAGGGGAGGGACGTCAGCCCCAGCATTTT
CDR3aa: CASSEGEGRQPQHF

v_gene: TRBV5-1
d_gene: TRBD1
j_gene: TRBJ1-1
abundance: -
CDR3nt: TGCGCCAGCAGCCCGTACGGACAGGCAAACACTGAAGCTTTCTTT
CDR3aa: CASSPYGQANTEAFF

v_gene: TRBV15
d_gene: -
j_gene: TRBJ1-3
abundance: -
CDR3nt: TGTGCCACCAGCAGGAATTTGGGAGGTAACACCATATATTTT
CDR3aa: CATSRNLGGNTIYF

v_gene: TRBV19
d_gene: TRBD1
j_gene: TRBJ1-2
abundance: -
CDR3nt: TGTGCCAGTAAGGACAGGGGGCATGGCTACACCTTC
CDR3aa: CASKDRGHGYTF

v_gene: TRBV6-5
d_gene: -
j_gene: TRBJ2-1
abundance: -
CDR3nt: TGTGCCAGCAACACCGCCGATTACAATGAGCAGTTCTTC
CDR3aa: CASNTADYNEQFF

v_gene: TRBV10-3
d_gene: -
j_gene: TRBJ1-6
abundance: -
CDR3nt: TGTGCCATCAGTGACCAGGGGCCCAATTCACCCCTCCACTTT
CDR3aa: CAISDQGPNSPLHF

v_gene: TRBV5-6
d_gene: -
j_gene: TRBJ1-6
abundance: -
CDR3nt: TGTGCCAGCAGCTTAGGGAGTGGCTCCTATAATTCACCCCTCCACTTT
CDR3aa: CASSLGSGSYNSPLHF

v_gene: TRBV2
d_gene: -
j_gene: TRBJ1-6
abundance: -
CDR3nt: TGTGCCAGCAGTGAAGGGGGGCTCCCGAGGTGGAATAATTCACCCCTCCACTTT
CDR3aa: CASSEGGLPRWNNSPLHF

v_gene: TRBV11-3
d_gene: TRBD1
j_gene: TRBJ1-2
abundance: -
CDR3nt: TGTGCCAGCAGCTTAACAGGGGGCCGCCCTTCACTTAACTATGGCTACACCTTC
CDR3aa: CASSLTGGRPSLNYGYTF

v_gene: TRBV19
d_gene: TRBD2
j_gene: TRBJ2-1
abundance: -
CDR3nt: TGTGCCAGTAGAGGGACTAGCGGTCGCTACAATGAGCAGTTCTTC
CDR3aa: CASRGTSGRYNEQFF

v_gene: TRBV27
d_gene: -
j_gene: TRBJ2-1
abundance: once
CDR3nt: TGTGCCAGCAGTCTTGGAACAGGGTCCTACAATGAGCAGTTCTTC
CDR3aa: CASSLGTGSYNEQFF

v_gene: TRBV5-4
d_gene: TRBD1
j_gene: TRBJ2-4
abundance: -
CDR3nt: TGTGCCAGCAGCCTCGACAGGGGAGACATTCAGTACTTC
CDR3aa: CASSLDRGDIQYF

v_gene: TRBV5-8
d_gene: -
j_gene: TRBJ2-7
abundance: -
CDR3nt: TGTGCCAGCAGCTTTAAGGTTCTCCCCATACGAGCTAGCTCCTACGAGCAGTACTTC
CDR3aa: CASSFKVLPIRASSYEQYF

v_gene: TRBV13
d_gene: TRBD2
j_gene: TRBJ2-7
abundance: -
CDR3nt: TGTGCCAGCAGCTTTGGACTAGCGGGGGCCCAGGCTGACGAGCAGTACTTC
CDR3aa: CASSFGLAGAQADEQYF

v_gene: TRBV6-1
d_gene: -
j_gene: TRBJ1-6
abundance: -
CDR3nt: TGTGCCAGCTCGGGGGGGGGACTTGTCCCCTCACCCCTCCACTTT
CDR3aa: CASSGGGLVPSPLHF

v_gene: TRBV7-8
d_gene: -
j_gene: TRBJ2-1
abundance: -
CDR3nt: TGTGCCAGCAGCGCCTCCAAGACTACGAAAGGGCCGTTCTTC
CDR3aa: CASSASKTTKGPFF

v_gene: TRBV5-1
d_gene: TRBD1
j_gene: TRBJ1-2
abundance: -
CDR3nt: TGCGCCAGCAGCCCGTCCCGGGACAGGGTTGAGTCTCTGGGCTACACCTTC
CDR3aa: CASSPSRDRVESLGYTF

v_gene: TRBV7-8
d_gene: -
j_gene: TRBJ1-3
abundance: -
CDR3nt: TGTGCCAGCAGAGATACAGGATTCTCTGGAAACACCATATATTTT
CDR3aa: CASRDTGFSGNTIYF

v_gene: TRBV6-1
d_gene: -
j_gene: TRBJ1-1
abundance: -
CDR3nt: TGTGCCAGCAGTGGCGCCAACACTGAAGCTTTCTTT
CDR3aa: CASSGANTEAFF

v_gene: TRBV5-6
d_gene: -
j_gene: TRBJ2-1
abundance: -
CDR3nt: TGTGCCAGCAGCTTGGGCGGAGCGGGCAGGGCATTGTCCGATGAGCAGTTCTTC
CDR3aa: CASSLGGAGRALSDEQFF

v_gene: TRBV7-9
d_gene: -
j_gene: TRBJ2-5
abundance: -
CDR3nt: TGTGCCAGCAGCTCCCTTGGACAGAACCAAGAGACCCAGTACTTC
CDR3aa: CASSSLGQNQETQYF

v_gene: TRBV14
d_gene: -
j_gene: TRBJ2-3
abundance: -
CDR3nt: TGTGCCAGCAGCCAAGAGAGTACTAGCACAGATACGCAGTATTTT
CDR3aa: CASSQESTSTDTQYF

v_gene: TRBV5-6
d_gene: TRBD1
j_gene: TRBJ1-5
abundance: -
CDR3nt: TGTGCCAGCAGCTTGGCCGGGACAGGGACGAACAATAGCAATCAGCCCCAGCATTTT
CDR3aa: CASSLAGTGTNNSNQPQHF